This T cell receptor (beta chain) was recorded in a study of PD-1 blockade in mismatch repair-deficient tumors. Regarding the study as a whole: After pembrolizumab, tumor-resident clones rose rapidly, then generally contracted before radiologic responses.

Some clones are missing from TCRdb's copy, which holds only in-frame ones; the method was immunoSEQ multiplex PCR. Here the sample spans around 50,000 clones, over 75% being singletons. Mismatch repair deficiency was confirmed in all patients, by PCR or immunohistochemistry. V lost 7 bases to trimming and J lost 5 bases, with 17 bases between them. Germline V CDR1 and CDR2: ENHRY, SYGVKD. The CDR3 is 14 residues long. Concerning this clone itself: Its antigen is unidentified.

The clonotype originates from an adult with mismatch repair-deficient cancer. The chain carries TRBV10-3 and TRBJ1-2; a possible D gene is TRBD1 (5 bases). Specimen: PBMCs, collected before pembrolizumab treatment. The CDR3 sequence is CAIKPETELYGYTF. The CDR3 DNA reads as TGTGCCATCAAACCGGAGACAGAACTTTATGGCTACACCTTC.